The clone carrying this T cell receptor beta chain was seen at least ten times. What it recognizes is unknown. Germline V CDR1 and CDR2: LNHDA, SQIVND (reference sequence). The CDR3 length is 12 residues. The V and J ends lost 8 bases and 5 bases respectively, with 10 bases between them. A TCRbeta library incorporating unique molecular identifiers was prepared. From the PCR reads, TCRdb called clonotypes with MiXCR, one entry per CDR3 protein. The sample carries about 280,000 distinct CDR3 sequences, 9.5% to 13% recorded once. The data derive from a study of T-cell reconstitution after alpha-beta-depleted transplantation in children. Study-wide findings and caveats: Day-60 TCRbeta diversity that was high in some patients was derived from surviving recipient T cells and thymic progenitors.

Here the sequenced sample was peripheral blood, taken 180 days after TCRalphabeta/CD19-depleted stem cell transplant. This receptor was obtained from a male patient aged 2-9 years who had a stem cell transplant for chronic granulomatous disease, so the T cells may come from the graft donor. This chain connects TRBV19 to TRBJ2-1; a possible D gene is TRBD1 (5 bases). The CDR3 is CASLTGNNEQFF. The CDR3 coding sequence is TGTGCCAGTCTAACAGGTAACAATGAGCAGTTCTTC.